This T cell receptor (beta chain) was recovered during a study of beta chain features in type 1 diabetes. Overall study findings and caveats: Type 1 diabetes patients had TCRB CDR3s that were shorter (moderately but significantly so) in all four CD4+ subsets. Sequencing used cDNA, and cells with high TCR expression could therefore be over-represented. The naive, central memory and Treg TCRB repertoires looked more alike in patients than they did in healthy donors. More deletions and fewer insertions at VDJ junctions were seen in type 1 diabetes patients.

Expressed TCRB transcripts were sequenced because the isolated RNA had all been reverse transcribed beforehand. TCRdb's table, derived via immunoSEQ multiplex PCR, lists solely in-frame clones and lacks some. In the table there are about 53,000 clones, just under 65% of which are singletons. Comment on this clone: No antigen is known for it.

The TCR sequence derives from a woman under 40 with type 1 diabetes. Sample: stem cell memory CD4+ T cells from blood.

The CDR3 region is CSVRRGEDYNEQFF. The CDR3 DNA is TGCAGCGTCCGCCGGGGGGAGGACTACAATGAGCAGTTCTTC. This chain links TRBV29-1 with TRBJ2-1; 7 positions match TRBD2. This CDR3 region has 14 residues. Germline V gene lookup returns CDR1 SQVTM and CDR2 ANQGSEA. With V trimmed by 6 bases and J by 3 bases, 8 bases remained unmatched.